The T cell receptor beta chain under discussion was sequenced for a study of CD8 T cells in ankylosing spondylitis. Study-level findings and limits: Seemingly characteristic of ankylosing spondylitis blood was a TCR beta motif consisting of eight highly homologous variants.

TCRdb reprocessed the 5' RACE reads with MiXCR, giving one entry per CDR3 protein. The sample holds about 800,000 distinct CDR3 sequences; approximately 12% are singletons and the top ten take more than 0.5%. This clonotype has more than one count but fewer than ten. The antigen remains unidentified. Trimming stripped 5 bases from V and 7 bases from J, with 18 bases between. The CDR3 extends over 14 amino acids. Per germline, CDR1 SGHTA and CDR2 FQGNSA. The source is a male donor with ankylosing spondylitis. The sequenced sample was blood, either unsorted or a sorted T cell fraction (not recorded which). The rearrangement uses TRBV7-2 and TRBJ2-7; possible D gene TRBD2, 5 bases. This chain's CDR3 is CASSPDLGAREQYF. For the CDR3, the DNA is TGTGCCAGCAGCCCAGACTTGGGAGCGAGAGAGCAGTACTTC.